This T cell receptor (beta chain) comes out of a study of CD8+CD57+ T cells in acquired aplastic anemia. At the level of the study: Sorted CD4+ plus CD8+ cells gave DNA averaging about 3.2 ug.

Investigators profiled TCR beta VDJ and CDR3 from genomic DNA template. TCRdb reprocessed the reads via MiXCR and lists one record per CDR3 protein. The repertoire includes 200,000 to 250,000 distinct CDR3 sequences, around 60% of them detected once, and approximately 30% sits in the top ten. The CDR3 consists of 15 residues. Germline V CDR1 and CDR2: MNHEY, SVGEGT. The germline V and J ends were trimmed by 5 bases and 4 bases, with 18 bases remaining between them. This clonotype was seen ten or more times. The target antigen is unknown. Study-wide findings and caveats: Patient and control CD8+ Simpson's diversity was not significantly different.

Sequencing was done on a sample of sorted CD4+, CD8+, or CD8+CD57+ T cells (not recorded which) from PBMCs. The sequence derives from a human donor in good health. V usage is TRBV6-2 or TRBV6-3 and J usage is TRBJ2-7; D may be TRBD1 (6 bases). CDR3 region: CASSTPSTGTYEQYF. Here the CDR3 DNA reads TGTGCCAGCAGTACCCCTTCAACAGGGACGTACGAGCAGTACTTC.